This T cell receptor (beta chain) was observed in a study of tumor-infiltrating lymphocytes in localized non-small cell lung cancer (dated by TCRdb to about 2021). Regarding the research as a whole: The cohort covered several histologies, both smokers and never-smokers, and patients whose samples were collected after neoadjuvant chemotherapy. The overall ICON cohort was composed of under 190 surgical patients with localized non-small cell lung cancer whose tumors were resected. From each patient came resected tumor tissue plus uninvolved lung tissue from that same patient, and the uninvolved lung tissue was described as non-adjacent to the tumor. For 55 to 60 patients, immunoSEQ T-cell fraction was compared between paired tumor and uninvolved lung. Flow cytometry, multiplex immunofluorescence, RNA-seq, exome sequencing and proteomics were applied to the same patients as TCR sequencing, which was one of several integrated assays. On the study overall, not on this receptor specifically: No difference in TCR-derived T-cell fraction was observed between the flow cytometry-defined immunotypes IM1 (good prognosis) and IM2 (poor prognosis). Assay coverage differed among patients according to how much tissue was available, so only a subset of the cohort had TCR sequencing. Because different assays used different pieces of the same tissue, technical variation could not be distinguished from intratumor heterogeneity. Consistent with immunofluorescence CD3 counts, TCRbeta sequencing supported greater T cell infiltration in tumors than in uninvolved lung tissue.

Patient enrollment in ICON started in the first half of 2016, and the final patient was enrolled in the second half of 2018. A subcohort of 76 patients provided fresh tumor and matched uninvolved tissue for in-depth immune analyses, with TCR sequencing among those analyses. DNA for TCR sequencing was isolated from bulk tissue, and no cell sorting was done. About this clone: The antigen it binds to is not known. Base qualities are not provided; no much larger clone lies one nucleotide away.

The immunoSEQ assay used for TCR sequencing gave the T-cell fraction in both tumor and uninvolved lung tissue. Concerning the study's data processing: For survival analysis, patients were split into high (upper tertile) and low (lower two tertiles) T-cell fraction groups and compared by log-rank test. Paired tumor versus uninvolved lung differences in T-cell fraction were tested with a signed-rank test. The immuneACCESS repertoire file appears here via TCRdb, limited to in-frame rearrangements. These files lack a portion of the clones; in checked studies, under half of the deficit traces to unresolved V genes, and the cause of the others is not known. V, J and clone size reflect that table, while D and trimming were determined from the DNA. The sample yields 13,000 to 15,000 clones; around 72% were counted once. The top ten clonotypes cover roughly 9.4% of the sample. The sequenced material came from uninvolved lung tissue not adjacent to the tumor. The TCR was taken from a human donor with non-small cell lung cancer.

The DNA reads TGTGCCAGCAAAGTTGCTGGGGCCAACGTCCTGACTTTC. Its translation is CASKVAGANVLTF. The receptor chain draws on TRBV7-9 and TRBJ2-6; confidence is insufficient to name the D gene. CDR1 and CDR2, per the germline V gene (reference sequence), are SEHNR and FQNEAQ. From its cysteine to its phenylalanine, the CDR3 spans 13 amino acids. Only CDR3 DNA is held: 39 bases, read in frame from base 1. V drops 7 bases and J drops 2 bases, leaving 6 bases in between. Reference TRBV7-9 and TRBJ2-6 genes cover what lies past the CDR3, so the full variable domain is DTGVSQNPRHKITKRGQNVTFRCDPISEHNRLYWYRQTLGQGPEFLTYFQNEAQLEKSRLLSDRFSAERPKGSFSTLEIQRTEQGDSAMYLCASKVAGANVLTFGAGSRLTVL.